The clone carrying this T cell receptor beta chain was picked up many times. TCRdb redid the calling of the RT-PCR reads with MiXCR, one entry per CDR3 protein. This sample yields hundreds of thousands of distinct CDR3 sequences, of which more than 13% are seen a single time; roughly 3.9% belongs to the top ten. Trimming took off 8 bases at V and 4 bases at J, with 15 bases between the two ends. Germline V lookup: CDR1 MNHNS, CDR2 SASEGT. CDR3 length: 13 amino acids. This chain links TRBV6-1 with TRBJ2-7; D is ambiguous. This TCR derives from a female donor in good health, serving as a healthy control. Sequenced sample: memory CD4+ T cells from blood. This chain's CDR3 is CASYRDGPYEQYF. CDR3 DNA: TGTGCCAGCTACCGAGACGGCCCTTACGAGCAGTACTTC.